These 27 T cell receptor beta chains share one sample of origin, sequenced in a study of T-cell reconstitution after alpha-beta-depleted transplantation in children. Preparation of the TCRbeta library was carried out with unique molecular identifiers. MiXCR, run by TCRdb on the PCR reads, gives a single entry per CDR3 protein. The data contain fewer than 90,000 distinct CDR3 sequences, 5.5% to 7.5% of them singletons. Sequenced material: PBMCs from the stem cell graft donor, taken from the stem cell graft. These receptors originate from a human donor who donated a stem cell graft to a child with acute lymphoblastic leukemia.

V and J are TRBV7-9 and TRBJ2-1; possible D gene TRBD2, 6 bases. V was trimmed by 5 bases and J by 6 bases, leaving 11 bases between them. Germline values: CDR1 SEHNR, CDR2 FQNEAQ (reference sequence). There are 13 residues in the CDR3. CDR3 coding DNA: TGTGCCAGCAGCCCCGAGCGGGCCAATGAGCAGTTCTTC. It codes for CASSPERANEQFF.

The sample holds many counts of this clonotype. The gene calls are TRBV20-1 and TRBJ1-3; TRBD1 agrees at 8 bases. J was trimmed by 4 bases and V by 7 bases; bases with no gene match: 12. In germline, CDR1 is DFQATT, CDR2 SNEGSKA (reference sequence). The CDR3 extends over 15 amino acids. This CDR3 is CSGAGGFSEGNTIYF. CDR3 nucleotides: TGCAGTGGGGCAGGGGGCTTTTCGGAAGGAAACACCATATATTTT.

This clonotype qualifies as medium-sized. CDR3 in DNA: TGCGCCAGCAGCTACCGGACAGGGAACACAGATACGCAGTATTTT. Protein product: CASSYRTGNTDTQYF. The chain links TRBV5-1 to TRBJ2-3; 8 positions agree with TRBD1. V trimming: 3 bases; J trimming: 2 bases; junction bases outside the gene matches: 5. The germline V gene has CDR1 SGHRS and CDR2 YFSETQ. The CDR3 covers 15 residues.

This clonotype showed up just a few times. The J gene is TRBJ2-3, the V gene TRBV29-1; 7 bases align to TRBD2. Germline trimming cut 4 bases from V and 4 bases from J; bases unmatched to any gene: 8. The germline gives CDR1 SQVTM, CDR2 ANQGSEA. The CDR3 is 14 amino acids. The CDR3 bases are TGCAGCGTTGGAACGGGCGGGGGTCCAGATACGCAGTATTTT. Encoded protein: CSVGTGGGPDTQYF.

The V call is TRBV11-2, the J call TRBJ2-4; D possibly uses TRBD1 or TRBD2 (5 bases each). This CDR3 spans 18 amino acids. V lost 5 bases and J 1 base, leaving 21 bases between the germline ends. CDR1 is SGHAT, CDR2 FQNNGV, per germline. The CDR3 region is CASSQTGLEGRAKNIQYF. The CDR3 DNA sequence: TGTGCCAGCAGCCAGACCGGTCTCGAGGGACGGGCCAAAAACATTCAGTACTTC.

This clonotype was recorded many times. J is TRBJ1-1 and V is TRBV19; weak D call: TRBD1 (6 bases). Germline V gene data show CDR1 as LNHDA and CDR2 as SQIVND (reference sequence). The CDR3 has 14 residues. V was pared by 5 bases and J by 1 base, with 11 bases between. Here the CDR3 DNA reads TGTGCCAGTAGTGATGGACAGTCGAACACTGAAGCTTTCTTT. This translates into CASSDGQSNTEAFF.

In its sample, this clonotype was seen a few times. The CDR3 spells CASSQEASGSADTQYF. DNA of the CDR3: TGTGCCAGCAGCCAAGAGGCTAGCGGGAGTGCAGATACGCAGTATTTT. The chain employs TRBV4-2 and TRBJ2-3, with TRBD2 identical over 10 bases. CDR3 length: 16 amino acids. V shed 0 bases and J 4 bases; nucleotides not matched to a gene: 4. Germline values: CDR1 LGHNA, CDR2 YNFKEQ.

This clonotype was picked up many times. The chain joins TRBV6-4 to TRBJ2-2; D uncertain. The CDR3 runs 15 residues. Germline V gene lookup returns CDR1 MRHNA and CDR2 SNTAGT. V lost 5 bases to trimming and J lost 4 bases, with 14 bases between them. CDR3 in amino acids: CASSPKDGPTGELFF. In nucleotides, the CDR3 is TGTGCCAGCAGTCCTAAGGACGGCCCCACCGGGGAGCTGTTTTTT.

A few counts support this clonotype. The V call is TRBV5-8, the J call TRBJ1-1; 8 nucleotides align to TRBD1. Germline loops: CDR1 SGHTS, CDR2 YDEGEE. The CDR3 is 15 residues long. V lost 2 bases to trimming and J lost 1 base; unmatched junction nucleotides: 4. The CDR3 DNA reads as TGTGCCAGCAGCTTCCGACAGGGGCCGAACACTGAAGCTTTCTTT. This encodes CASSFRQGPNTEAFF.

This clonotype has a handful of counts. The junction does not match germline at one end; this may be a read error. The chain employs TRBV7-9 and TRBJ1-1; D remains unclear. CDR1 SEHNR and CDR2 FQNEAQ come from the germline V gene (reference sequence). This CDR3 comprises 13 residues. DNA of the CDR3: TGTGCTAGCAGCTTATCGATCGACACTGAAGCTTTCTTT. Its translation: CASSLSIDTEAFF.

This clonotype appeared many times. This CDR3 reads CASSPAGYEQYF. DNA of the CDR3: TGTGCCAGCAGCCCGGCGGGCTACGAGCAGTACTTC. The chain is built from TRBV6-5 and TRBJ2-7, with D possibly being TRBD2 (5 bases). Trimming stripped 6 bases from V and 3 bases from J, with 9 bases between. Looked up from germline, CDR1 is MNHEY and CDR2 is SVGAGI. There are 12 residues in the CDR3.

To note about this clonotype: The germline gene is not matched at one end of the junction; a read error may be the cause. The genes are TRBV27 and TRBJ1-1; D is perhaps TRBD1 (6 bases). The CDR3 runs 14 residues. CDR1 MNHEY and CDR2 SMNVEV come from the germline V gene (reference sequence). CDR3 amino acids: CVSSLGGPGTEAFF. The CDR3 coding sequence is TGTGTCAGCAGTTTAGGGGGGCCGGGGACTGAAGCTTTCTTT.

The chain's CDR3 is CAPPIGGYEQYF. The CDR3 DNA sequence: TGTGCCCCCCCCATAGGGGGCTACGAGCAGTACTTC. The rearrangement uses TRBV28 and TRBJ2-7; perhaps TRBD1 as D (6 bases). Deletions cut 11 bases from V and 3 bases from J, with 14 bases between. Per germline, CDR1 MDHEN and CDR2 SYDVKM. The CDR3 totals 12 residues.

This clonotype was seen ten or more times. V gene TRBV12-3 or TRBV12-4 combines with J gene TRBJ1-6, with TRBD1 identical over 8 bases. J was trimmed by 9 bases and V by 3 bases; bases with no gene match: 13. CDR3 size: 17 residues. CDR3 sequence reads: CASSLNQGALNLSPLHF. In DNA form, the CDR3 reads TGTGCCAGCAGTTTGAACCAGGGGGCCCTAAATCTTTCACCCCTCCACTTT.

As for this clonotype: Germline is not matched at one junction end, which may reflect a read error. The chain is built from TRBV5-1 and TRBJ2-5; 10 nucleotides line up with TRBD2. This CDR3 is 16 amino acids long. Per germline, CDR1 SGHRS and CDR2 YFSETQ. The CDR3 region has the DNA TGCGCCGGCAGGAAAGGGGCTAGCGGGGGTCAAGAGACCCAGTACTTC. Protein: CAGRKGASGGQETQYF.

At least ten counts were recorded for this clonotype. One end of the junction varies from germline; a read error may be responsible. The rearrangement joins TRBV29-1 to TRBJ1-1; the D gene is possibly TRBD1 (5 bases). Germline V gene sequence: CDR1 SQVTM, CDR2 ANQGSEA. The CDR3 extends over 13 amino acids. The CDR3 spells CSVDWAGNAEAFF. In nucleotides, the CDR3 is TGCAGCGTTGATTGGGCAGGGAACGCTGAAGCTTTCTTT.

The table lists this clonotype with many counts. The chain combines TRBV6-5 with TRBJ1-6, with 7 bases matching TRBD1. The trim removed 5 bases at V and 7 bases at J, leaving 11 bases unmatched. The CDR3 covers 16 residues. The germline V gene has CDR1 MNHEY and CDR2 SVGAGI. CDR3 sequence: CASSTRTGSSNSPLHF. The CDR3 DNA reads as TGTGCCAGCAGTACCCGGACAGGATCATCAAATTCACCCCTCCACTTT.

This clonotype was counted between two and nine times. The DNA for the CDR3 is TGTGCCAGCAGTTACACAGCCTTGAACACTGAAGCTTTCTTT. Its translation: CASSYTALNTEAFF. This chain uses TRBV6-5 with TRBJ1-1; D gene unclear. Trimming removed 2 bases at V and 0 bases at J, with 7 bases between. The CDR3 totals 14 residues. CDR1 MNHEY and CDR2 SVGAGI come from the germline V gene.

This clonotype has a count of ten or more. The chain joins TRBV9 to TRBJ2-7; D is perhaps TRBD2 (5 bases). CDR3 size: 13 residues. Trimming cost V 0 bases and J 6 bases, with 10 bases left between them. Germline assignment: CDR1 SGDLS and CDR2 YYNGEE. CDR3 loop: CASSVGPSGEQYF. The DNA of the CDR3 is TGTGCCAGCAGCGTAGGTCCCAGCGGCGAGCAGTACTTC.

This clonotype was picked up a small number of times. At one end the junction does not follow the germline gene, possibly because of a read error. CDR3 amino acids: CASSPAMDTGELFF. The CDR3 nucleotides read TGTGCCAGCTCACCTGCCATGGACACCGGGGAGCTTTTTTTT. J is TRBJ2-2 and V is TRBV18; D possibly uses TRBD1 or TRBD2 (5 bases each). This CDR3 has 14 amino acids. The germline gives CDR1 KGHSH, CDR2 LQKENI.

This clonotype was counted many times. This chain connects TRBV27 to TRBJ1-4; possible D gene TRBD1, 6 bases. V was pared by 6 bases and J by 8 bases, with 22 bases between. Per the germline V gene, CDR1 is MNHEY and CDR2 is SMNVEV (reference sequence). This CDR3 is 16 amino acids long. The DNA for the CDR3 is TGTGCCAGCAGGCCTACGTACAGGGCCCCCTGGGAAAAACTGTTTTTT. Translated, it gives CASRPTYRAPWEKLFF.

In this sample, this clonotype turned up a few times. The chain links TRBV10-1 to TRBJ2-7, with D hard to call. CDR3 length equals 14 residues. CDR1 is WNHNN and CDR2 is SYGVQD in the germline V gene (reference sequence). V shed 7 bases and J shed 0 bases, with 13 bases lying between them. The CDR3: CASTRMVNSYEQYF. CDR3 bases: TGCGCCAGCACTAGGATGGTTAACTCCTACGAGCAGTACTTC.

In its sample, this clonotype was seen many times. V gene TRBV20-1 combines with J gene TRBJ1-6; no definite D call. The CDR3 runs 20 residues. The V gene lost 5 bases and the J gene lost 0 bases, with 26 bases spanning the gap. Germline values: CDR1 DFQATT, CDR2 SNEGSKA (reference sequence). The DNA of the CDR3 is TGCAGTGCTCCCACTTCTTTTCCTAAGGGCCCGAGCTCCTATAATTCACCCCTCCACTTT. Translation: CSAPTSFPKGPSSYNSPLHF.

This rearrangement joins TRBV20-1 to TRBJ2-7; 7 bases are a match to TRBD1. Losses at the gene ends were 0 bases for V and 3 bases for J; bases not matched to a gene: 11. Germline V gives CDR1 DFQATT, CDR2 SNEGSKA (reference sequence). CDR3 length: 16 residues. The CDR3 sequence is CSARDVATGPRYEQYF. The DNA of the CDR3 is TGCAGTGCTAGAGACGTAGCGACAGGGCCTCGCTACGAGCAGTACTTC.

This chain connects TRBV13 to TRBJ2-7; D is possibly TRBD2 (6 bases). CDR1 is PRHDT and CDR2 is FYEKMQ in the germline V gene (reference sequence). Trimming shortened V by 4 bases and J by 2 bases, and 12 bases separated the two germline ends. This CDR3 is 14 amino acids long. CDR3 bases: TGTGCCAGCAGCTACGGGACTGCAGCCTACGAGCAGTACTTC. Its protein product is CASSYGTAAYEQYF.

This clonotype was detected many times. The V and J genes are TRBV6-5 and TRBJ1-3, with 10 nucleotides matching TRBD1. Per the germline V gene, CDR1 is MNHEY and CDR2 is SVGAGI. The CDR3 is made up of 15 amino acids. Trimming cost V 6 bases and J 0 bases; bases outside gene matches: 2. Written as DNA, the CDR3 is TGTGCCAGCAGGGGGGACAGGGGCTCTGGAAACACCATATATTTT. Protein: CASRGDRGSGNTIYF.

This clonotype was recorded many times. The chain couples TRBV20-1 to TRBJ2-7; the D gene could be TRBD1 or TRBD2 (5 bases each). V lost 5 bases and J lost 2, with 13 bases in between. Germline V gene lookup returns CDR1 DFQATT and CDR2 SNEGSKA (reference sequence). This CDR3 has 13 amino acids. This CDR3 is CSARRDPTYEQYF. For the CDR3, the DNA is TGCAGTGCTCGACGGGACCCAACCTACGAGCAGTACTTC.